This T cell receptor beta chain was recovered during a study of cytomegalovirus exposure and HLA in healthy donors. Study outcomes and limitations: Previously analyzed data showed that most TCR beta V segments were productive at a frequency of about 87% or about 30%.

The PCR had 60 Vbeta and 13 Jbeta primers. Libraries were prepared by immunoSEQ multiplex PCR; TCRdb keeps only in-frame clonotypes and omits some of them. The sample contains around 150,000 clones, around 80% of which appear only once. As for this clone: As yet, its antigen is unknown.

The CDR3 covers 14 residues. The V end was cut by 6 bases, the J end by 0 bases, with 9 bases between. The germline V gene encodes CDR1 MGHDK and CDR2 SYGVNS. Material for sequencing was PBMCs. The chain uses TRBV25-1 and TRBJ1-3; weak D call: TRBD1 (5 bases). The source of this sequence is a boy aged 2-9 years in good health and CMV-seronegative. CDR3 coding DNA: TGTGCCAGCAGGTACAGGAGCTCTGGAAACACCATATATTTT. This translates into CASRYRSSGNTIYF.